This T cell receptor (beta chain) derives from a study of early T cells in non-severe SARS-CoV-2 infection. On the study more broadly: Unpaired chains resulted from sequencing bulk RNA of unsorted whole blood. General study results and limits: Missing private and CD4 specificities, VDJdb matching favored anti-spike CD8 responses.

The protocol attached unique molecular identifiers to individual cDNA molecules. TCRdb itself ran the 5' RACE reads through MiXCR, one entry per CDR3 protein. The table has under 80,000 distinct CDR3 sequences, 10% to 15% seen once. This clonotype has at least ten counts. The antigen is undetermined. Sequenced input: whole blood. This sequence was found in an adult who was a healthcare worker with PCR-confirmed SARS-CoV-2 infection or an uninfected control (not recorded which).

The CDR3 DNA reads as TGTGCCAGCAGCTTTTCACGCATAACTGAAGCTTTCTTT. Translating it yields CASSFSRITEAFF. This chain uses TRBV7-2 with TRBJ1-1; D is ambiguous. The CDR3 runs to 13 residues. Trimming removed 3 bases from V and 5 bases from J, with 10 bases in between. CDR1 is SGHTA and CDR2 is FQGNSA in the germline V gene.